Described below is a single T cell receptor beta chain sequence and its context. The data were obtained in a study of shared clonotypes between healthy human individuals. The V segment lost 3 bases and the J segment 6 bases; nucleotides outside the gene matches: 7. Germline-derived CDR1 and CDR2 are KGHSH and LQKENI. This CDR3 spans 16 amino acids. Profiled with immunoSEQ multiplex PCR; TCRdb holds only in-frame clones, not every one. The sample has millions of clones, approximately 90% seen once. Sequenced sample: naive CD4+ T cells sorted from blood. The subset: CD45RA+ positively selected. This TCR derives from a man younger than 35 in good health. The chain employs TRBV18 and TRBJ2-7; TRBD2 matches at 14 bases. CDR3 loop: CASSPGTSGSGFEQYF. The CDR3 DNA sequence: TGTGCCAGCTCACCGGGGACTAGCGGGAGCGGTTTCGAGCAGTACTTC.